This T cell receptor (beta chain) emerged from a study of CD8 T cells in Susac syndrome. Reverse transcription of about 0.5 to 1 ug RNA was performed with random hexamers. A single record per CDR3 protein comes from TCRdb applying MiXCR to the immunoSEQ multiplex PCR reads. The table shows fewer than 60,000 distinct CDR3 sequences, with just under 95% occurring only once. Germline V lookup: CDR1 SQVTM, CDR2 ANQGSEA. The CDR3 consists of 11 residues. V was clipped by 8 bases and J by 1 base, with 8 bases between them. Sequences were obtained from CD8+ T cells from PBMCs. The rearrangement uses TRBV29-1 and TRBJ2-5; weak D call: TRBD2 (6 bases). The sequence came from a human donor with Susac syndrome. This chain's CDR3 is CSRGAQETQYF. CDR3 sequence (DNA): TGCAGCCGCGGGGCCCAAGAGACCCAGTACTTC. Drawing the rest from reference TRBV29-1 and TRBJ2-5, the complete variable domain is SAVISQKPSRDICQRGTSLTIQCQVDSQVTMMFWYRQQPGQSLTLIATANQGSEATYESGFVIDKFPISRPNLTFSTLTVSNMSPEDSSIYLCSRGAQETQYFGPGTRLLVL.